This record covers a single T cell receptor (beta chain). The data derive from a study of blood T cell repertoires in COVID-19. Study background: Samples of COVID-19 (acute and convalescent) were obtained from the United States, Italy and Spain.

Clones were read by immunoSEQ multiplex PCR, and TCRdb kept only the in-frame ones, dropping some. The sample has around 400,000 clones; around 87% are singletons. The germline V gene encodes CDR1 SEHNR and CDR2 FQNEAQ (reference sequence). The CDR3 runs 14 residues. V shed 1 base, J shed 4 bases, and the junction held 2 bases outside the gene matches. The sequence came from a woman aged 60-75 years with COVID-19, enrolled during active disease. The chain couples TRBV7-9 to TRBJ1-1; 8 nucleotides match TRBD1. Sequencing used peripheral blood. CDR3 in amino acids: CASSLVQGGTEAFF. Written as DNA, the CDR3 is TGTGCCAGCAGCTTAGTACAGGGGGGCACTGAAGCTTTCTTT.